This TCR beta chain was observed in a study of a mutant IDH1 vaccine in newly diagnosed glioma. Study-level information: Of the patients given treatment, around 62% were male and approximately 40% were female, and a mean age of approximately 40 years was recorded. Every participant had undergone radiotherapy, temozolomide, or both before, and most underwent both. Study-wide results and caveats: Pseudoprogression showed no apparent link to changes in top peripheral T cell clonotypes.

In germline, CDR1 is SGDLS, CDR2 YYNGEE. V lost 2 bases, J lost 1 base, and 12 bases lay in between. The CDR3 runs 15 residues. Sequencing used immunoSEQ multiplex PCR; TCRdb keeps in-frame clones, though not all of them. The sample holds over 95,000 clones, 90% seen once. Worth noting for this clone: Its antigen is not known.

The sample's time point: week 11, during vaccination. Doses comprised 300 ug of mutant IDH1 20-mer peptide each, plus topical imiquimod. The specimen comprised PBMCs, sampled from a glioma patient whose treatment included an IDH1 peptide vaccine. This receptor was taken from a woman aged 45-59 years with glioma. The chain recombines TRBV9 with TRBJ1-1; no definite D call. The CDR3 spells CASSVGDWGNTEAFF. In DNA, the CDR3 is TGTGCCAGCAGCGTTGGGGATTGGGGGAACACTGAAGCTTTCTTT.